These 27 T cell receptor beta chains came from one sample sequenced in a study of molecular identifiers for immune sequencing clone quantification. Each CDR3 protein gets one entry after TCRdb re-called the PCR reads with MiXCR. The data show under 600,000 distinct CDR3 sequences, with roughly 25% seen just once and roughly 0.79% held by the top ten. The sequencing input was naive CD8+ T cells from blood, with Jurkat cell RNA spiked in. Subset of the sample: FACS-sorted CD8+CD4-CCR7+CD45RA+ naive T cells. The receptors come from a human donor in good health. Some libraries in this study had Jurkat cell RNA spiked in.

The DNA for the CDR3 is TGTGCCAGTAGTTTAGGACAGGGGTCCTTAACCTCCTACGAGCAGTACTTC. It is translated as CASSLGQGSLTSYEQYF. This chain connects TRBV19 to TRBJ2-7, with 9 bases matching TRBD1. Looked up from germline, CDR1 is LNHDA and CDR2 is SQIVND (reference sequence). The ends lost 5 bases at V and 0 bases at J; junction bases unmatched: 11. The CDR3 loop spans 17 amino acids.

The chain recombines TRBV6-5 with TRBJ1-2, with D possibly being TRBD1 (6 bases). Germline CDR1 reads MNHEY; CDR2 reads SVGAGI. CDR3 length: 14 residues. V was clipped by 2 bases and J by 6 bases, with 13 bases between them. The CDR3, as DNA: TGTGCCAGCAGTTACGGGTGCGCAGGGGATGGCTACACCTTC. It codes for CASSYGCAGDGYTF.

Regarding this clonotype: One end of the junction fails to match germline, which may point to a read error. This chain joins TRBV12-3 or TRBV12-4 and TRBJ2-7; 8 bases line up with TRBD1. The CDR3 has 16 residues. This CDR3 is CTSSPMTGVVSYEQYF. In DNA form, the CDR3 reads TGTACCAGCAGTCCGATGACAGGGGTCGTTTCCTACGAGCAGTACTTC.

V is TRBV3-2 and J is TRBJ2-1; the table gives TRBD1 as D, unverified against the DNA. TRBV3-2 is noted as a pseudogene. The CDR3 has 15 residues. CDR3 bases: TGTGCCAGCAGCCAAGCCGCCCGGAGACTGGGGGAGCAGTTCTTC. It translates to CASSQAARRLGEQFF.

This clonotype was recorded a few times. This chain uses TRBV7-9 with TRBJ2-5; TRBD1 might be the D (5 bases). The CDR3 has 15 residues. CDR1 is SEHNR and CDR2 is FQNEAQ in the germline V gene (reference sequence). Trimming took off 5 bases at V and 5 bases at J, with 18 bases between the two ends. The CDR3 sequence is CASSATTDPEETQYF. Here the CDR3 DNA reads TGTGCCAGCAGCGCGACGACAGACCCCGAGGAGACCCAGTACTTC. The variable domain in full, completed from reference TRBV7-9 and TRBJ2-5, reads DTGVSQNPRHKITKRGQNVTFRCDPISEHNRLYWYRQTLGQGPEFLTYFQNEAQLEKSRLLSDRFSAERPKGSFSTLEIQRTEQGDSAMYLCASSATTDPEETQYFGPGTRLLVL.

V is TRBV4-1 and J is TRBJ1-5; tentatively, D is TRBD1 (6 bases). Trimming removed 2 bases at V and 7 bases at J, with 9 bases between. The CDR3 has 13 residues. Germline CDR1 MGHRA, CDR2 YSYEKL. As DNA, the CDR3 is TGCGCCAGCAGCCAATTACAGGGCCAGCCCCAGCATTTT. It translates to CASSQLQGQPQHF.

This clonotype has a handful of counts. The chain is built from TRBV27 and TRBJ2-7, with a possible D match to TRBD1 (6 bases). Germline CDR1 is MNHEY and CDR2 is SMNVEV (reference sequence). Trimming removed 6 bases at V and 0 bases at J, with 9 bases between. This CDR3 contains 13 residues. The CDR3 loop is CASRWGPSYEQYF. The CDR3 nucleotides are TGTGCCAGCAGATGGGGGCCCTCCTACGAGCAGTACTTC.

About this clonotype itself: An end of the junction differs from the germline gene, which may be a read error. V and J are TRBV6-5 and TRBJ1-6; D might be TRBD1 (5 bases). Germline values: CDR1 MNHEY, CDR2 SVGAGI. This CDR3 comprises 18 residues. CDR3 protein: CACSFGTDPGSYNSPLHF. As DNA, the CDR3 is TGTGCCTGCAGTTTCGGGACGGACCCCGGCTCCTATAATTCACCCCTCCACTTT.

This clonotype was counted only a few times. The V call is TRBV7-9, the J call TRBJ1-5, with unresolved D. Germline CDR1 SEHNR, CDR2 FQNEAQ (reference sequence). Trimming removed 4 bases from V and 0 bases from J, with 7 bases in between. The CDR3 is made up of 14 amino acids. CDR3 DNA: TGTGCCAGCAGCTACACCCATAGCAATCAGCCCCAGCATTTT. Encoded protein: CASSYTHSNQPQHF.

The CDR3 DNA is TGCAGTGCTCAAGCGGCGAGGACGCTCACAGATACGCAGTATTTT. The encoded protein is CSAQAARTLTDTQYF. The rearrangement uses TRBV20-1 and TRBJ2-3, with D perhaps TRBD2 (5 bases). The CDR3 length is 15 residues. The germline gives CDR1 DFQATT, CDR2 SNEGSKA (reference sequence). V lost 5 bases, J lost 2 bases, and 17 bases lay in between.

CDR3 protein: CASSRAATGGTCEKLFF. In DNA form, the CDR3 reads TGCGCCAGCAGCCGGGCCGCTACAGGGGGTACTTGTGAAAAACTGTTTTTT. The rearrangement joins TRBV5-1 to TRBJ1-4; 8 nucleotides align to TRBD1. Germline CDR1 SGHRS, CDR2 YFSETQ. The trim removed 4 bases at V and 7 bases at J, leaving 15 bases unmatched. The CDR3 covers 17 residues.

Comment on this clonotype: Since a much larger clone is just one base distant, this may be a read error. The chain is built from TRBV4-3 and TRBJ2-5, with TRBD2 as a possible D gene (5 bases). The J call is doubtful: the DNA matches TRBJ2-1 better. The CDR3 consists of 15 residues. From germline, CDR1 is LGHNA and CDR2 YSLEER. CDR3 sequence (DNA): TGCGCCAGCAGCCAAGAGGCGCTAGCTGAAGAGACCCAGTTCTTC. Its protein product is CASSQEALAEETQFF.

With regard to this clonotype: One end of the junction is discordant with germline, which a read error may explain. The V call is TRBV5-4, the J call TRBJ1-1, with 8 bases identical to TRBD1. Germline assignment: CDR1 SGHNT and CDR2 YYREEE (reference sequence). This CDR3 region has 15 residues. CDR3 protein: CASSLGTGMNTETFF. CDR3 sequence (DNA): TGTGCCAGCAGCTTGGGGACAGGGATGAACACTGAAACTTTCTTT.

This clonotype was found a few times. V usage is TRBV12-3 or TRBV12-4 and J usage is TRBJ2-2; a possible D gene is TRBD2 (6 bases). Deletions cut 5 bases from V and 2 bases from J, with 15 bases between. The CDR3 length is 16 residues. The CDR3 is CASSDPSGLNTGELFF. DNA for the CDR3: TGTGCCAGCAGTGACCCCAGCGGGCTTAACACCGGGGAGCTGTTTTTT.

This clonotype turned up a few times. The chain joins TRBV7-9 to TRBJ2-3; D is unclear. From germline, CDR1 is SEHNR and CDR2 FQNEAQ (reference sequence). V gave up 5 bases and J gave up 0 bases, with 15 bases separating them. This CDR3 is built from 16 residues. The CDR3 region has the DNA TGTGCCAGCAGCCAATTCGGACGTACTAGCACAGATACGCAGTATTTT. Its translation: CASSQFGRTSTDTQYF.

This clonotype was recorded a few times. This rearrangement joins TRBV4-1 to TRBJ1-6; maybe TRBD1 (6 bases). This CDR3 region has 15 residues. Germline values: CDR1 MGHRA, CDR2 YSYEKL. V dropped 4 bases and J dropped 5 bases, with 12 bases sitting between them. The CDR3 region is CASSPGETDNSPLHF. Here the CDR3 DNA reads TGCGCCAGCAGCCCAGGGGAGACCGATAATTCACCCCTCCACTTT.

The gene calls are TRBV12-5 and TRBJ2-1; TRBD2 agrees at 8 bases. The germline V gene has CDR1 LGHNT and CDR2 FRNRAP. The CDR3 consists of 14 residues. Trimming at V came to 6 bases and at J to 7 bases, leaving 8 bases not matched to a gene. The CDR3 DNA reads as TGTGCTAGTGGCCCGGGGGGGCTGGGGAATGAGCAGTTCTTC. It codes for CASGPGGLGNEQFF.

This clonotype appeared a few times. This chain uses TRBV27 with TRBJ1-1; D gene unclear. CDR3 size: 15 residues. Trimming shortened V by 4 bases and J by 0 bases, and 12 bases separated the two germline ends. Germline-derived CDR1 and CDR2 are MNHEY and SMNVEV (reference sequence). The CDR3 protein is CASSSARSMNTEAFF. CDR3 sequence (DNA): TGTGCCAGCAGTTCAGCCAGGTCCATGAACACTGAAGCTTTCTTT.

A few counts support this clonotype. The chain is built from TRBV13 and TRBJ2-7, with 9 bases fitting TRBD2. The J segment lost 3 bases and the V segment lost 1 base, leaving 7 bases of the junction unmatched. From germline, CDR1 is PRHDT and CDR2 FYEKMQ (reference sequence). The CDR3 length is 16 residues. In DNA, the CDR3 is TGTGCCAGCAGCTTAGTGGGCGGGGGGGTCCTCTACGAGCAGTACTTC. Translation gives CASSLVGGGVLYEQYF. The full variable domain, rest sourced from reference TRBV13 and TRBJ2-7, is AAGVIQSPRHLIKEKRETATLKCYPIPRHDTVYWYQQGPGQDPQFLISFYEKMQSDKGSIPDRFSAQQFSDYHSELNMSSLELGDSALYFCASSLVGGGVLYEQYFGPGTRLTVT.

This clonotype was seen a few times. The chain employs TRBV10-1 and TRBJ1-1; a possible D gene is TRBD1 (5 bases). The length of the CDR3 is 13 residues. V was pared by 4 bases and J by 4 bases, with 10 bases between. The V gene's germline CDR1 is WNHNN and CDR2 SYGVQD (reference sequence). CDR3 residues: CASSGGAITEAFF. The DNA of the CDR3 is TGCGCCAGCAGTGGAGGGGCTATCACTGAAGCTTTCTTT.

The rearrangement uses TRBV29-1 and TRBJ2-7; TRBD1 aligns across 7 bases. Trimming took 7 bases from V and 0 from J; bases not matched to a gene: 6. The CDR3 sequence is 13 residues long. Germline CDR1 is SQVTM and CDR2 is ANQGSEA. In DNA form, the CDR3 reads TGCAGCGCCGAGGGACAGAACTCCTACGAGCAGTACTTC. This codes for CSAEGQNSYEQYF.

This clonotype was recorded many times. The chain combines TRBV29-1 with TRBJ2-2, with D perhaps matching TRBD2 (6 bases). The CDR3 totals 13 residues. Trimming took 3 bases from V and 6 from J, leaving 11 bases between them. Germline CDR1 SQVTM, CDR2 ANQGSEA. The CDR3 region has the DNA TGCAGCGTTGATGGAGGGACGGCCGGGGAGCTGTTTTTT. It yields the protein CSVDGGTAGELFF.

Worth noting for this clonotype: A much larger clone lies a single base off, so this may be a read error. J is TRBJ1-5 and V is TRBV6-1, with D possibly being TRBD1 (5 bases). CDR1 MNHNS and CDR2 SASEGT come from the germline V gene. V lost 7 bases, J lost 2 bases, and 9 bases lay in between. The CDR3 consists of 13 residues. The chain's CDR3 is CASKQAGNQPQHF. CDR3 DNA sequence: TGTGCCAGCAAACAGGCTGGCAATCAGCCCCAGCATTTT.

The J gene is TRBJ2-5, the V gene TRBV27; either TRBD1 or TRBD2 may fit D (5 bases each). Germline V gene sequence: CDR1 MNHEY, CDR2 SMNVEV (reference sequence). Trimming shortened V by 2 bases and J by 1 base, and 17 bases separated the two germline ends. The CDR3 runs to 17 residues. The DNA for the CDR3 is TGTGCCAGCAGTTTAGGGACGGCCCTGAATTCCCAAGAGACCCAGTACTTC. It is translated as CASSLGTALNSQETQYF.

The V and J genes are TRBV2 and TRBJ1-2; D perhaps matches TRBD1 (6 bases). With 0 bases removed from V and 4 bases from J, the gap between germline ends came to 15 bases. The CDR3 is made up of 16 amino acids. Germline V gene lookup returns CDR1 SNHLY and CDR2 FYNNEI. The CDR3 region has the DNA TGTGCCAGCAGTGAAGCGGGACGGGGGCTCCCCTATGGCTACACCTTC. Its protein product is CASSEAGRGLPYGYTF.

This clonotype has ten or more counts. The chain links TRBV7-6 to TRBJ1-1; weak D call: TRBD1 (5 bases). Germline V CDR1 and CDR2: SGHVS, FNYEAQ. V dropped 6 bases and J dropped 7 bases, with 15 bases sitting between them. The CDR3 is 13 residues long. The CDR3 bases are TGTGCCAGCAGTCCGACAGTAACCTTTGAAGCTTTCTTT. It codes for CASSPTVTFEAFF.

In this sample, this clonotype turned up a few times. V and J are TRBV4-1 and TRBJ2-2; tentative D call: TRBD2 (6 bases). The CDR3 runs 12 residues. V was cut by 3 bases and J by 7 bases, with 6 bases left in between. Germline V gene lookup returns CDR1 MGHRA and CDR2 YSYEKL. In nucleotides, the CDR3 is TGCGCCAGCAGCCAGGGGGGCGGGGAGCTGTTTTTT. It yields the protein CASSQGGGELFF.